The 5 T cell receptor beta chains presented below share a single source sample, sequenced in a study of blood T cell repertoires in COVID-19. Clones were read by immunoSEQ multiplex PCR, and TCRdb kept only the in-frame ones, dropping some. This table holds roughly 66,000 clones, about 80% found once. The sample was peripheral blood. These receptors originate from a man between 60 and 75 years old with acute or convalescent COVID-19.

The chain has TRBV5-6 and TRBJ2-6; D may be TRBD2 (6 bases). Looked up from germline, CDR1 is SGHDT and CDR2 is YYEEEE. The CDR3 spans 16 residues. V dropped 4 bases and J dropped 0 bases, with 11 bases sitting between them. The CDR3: CASSGGRYSGANVLTF. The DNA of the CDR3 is TGTGCCAGCAGCGGAGGGCGGTACTCTGGGGCCAACGTCCTGACTTTC.

This CDR3 reads CASSATGVREKLFF. CDR3 nucleotide sequence: TGTGCCAGTAGCGCGACAGGGGTAAGGGAAAAACTGTTTTTT. The chain is built from TRBV19 and TRBJ1-4; 8 nucleotides agree with TRBD1. Germline CDR1 LNHDA, CDR2 SQIVND (reference sequence). Trimming took 6 bases from V and 8 from J; bases not matched to a gene: 8. CDR3 size: 14 residues.

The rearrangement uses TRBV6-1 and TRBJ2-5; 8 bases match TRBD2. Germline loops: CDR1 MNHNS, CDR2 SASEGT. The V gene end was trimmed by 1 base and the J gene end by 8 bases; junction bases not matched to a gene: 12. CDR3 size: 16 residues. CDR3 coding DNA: TGTGCCAGCAGTGAAGATAGCGGGGTTTTCGGAGAAACCCAGTACTTC. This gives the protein CASSEDSGVFGETQYF.

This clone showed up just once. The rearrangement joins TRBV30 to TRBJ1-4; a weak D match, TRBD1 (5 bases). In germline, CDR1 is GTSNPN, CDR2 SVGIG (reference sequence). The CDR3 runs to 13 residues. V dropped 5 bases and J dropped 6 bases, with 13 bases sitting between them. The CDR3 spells CAWSTGTDEKLFF. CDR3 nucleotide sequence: TGTGCCTGGTCCACCGGGACTGATGAAAAACTGTTTTTT.

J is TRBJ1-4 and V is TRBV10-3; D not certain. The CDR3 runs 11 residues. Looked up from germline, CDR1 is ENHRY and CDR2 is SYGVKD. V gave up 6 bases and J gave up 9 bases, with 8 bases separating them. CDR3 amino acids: CAIRNEKKLFF. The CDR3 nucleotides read TGTGCCATCAGAAATGAGAAAAAACTGTTTTTT.